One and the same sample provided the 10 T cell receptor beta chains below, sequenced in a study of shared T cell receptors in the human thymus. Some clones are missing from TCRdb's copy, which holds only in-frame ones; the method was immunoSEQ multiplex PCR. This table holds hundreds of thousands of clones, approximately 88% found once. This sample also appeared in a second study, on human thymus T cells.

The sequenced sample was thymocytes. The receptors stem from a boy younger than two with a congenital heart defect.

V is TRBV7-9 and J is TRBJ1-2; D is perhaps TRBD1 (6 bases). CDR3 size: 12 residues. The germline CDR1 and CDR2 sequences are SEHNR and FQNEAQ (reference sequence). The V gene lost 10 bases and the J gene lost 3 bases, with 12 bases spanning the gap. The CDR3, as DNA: TGTGCCACCCCAAACAGGGACTATGGCTACACCTTC. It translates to CATPNRDYGYTF.

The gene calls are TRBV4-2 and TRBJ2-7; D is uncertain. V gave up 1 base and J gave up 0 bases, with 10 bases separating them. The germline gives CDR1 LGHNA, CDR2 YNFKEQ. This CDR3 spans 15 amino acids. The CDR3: CASSQGRVRSYEQYF. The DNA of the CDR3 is TGTGCCAGCAGCCAAGGACGGGTCCGCTCCTACGAGCAGTACTTC.

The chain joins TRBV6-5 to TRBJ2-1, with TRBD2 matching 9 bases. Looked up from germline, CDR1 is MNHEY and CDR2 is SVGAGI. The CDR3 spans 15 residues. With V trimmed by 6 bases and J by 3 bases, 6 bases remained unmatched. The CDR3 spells CASRLAGADYNEQFF. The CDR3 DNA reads TGTGCCAGCAGGTTAGCGGGAGCAGACTACAATGAGCAGTTCTTC.

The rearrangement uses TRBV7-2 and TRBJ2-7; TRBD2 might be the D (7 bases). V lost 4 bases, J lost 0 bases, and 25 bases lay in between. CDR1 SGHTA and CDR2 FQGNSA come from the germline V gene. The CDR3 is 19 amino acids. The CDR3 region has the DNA TGTGCCAGCAGCTCCTACCCGACTAGCTCATCCAGGGGCTCCTACGAGCAGTACTTC. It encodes CASSSYPTSSSRGSYEQYF.

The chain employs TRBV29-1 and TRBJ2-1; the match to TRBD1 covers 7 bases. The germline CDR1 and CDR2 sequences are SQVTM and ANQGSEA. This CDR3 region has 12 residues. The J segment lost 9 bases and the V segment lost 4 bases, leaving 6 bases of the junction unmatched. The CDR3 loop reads CSVVWQGVEQFF. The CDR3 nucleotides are TGCAGCGTTGTATGGCAGGGGGTTGAGCAGTTCTTC.

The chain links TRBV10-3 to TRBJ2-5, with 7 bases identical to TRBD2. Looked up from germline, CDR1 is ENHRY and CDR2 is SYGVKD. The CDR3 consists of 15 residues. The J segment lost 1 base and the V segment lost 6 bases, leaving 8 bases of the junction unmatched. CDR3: CAIRDPTSAQETQYF. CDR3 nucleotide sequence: TGTGCCATCAGGGATCCCACTAGCGCCCAAGAGACCCAGTACTTC.

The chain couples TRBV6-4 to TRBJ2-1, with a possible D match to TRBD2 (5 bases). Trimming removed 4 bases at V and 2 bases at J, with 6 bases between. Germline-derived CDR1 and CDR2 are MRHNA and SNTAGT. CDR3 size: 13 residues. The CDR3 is CASSGGPYNEQFF. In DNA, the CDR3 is TGTGCCAGCAGTGGCGGGCCCTACAATGAGCAGTTCTTC.

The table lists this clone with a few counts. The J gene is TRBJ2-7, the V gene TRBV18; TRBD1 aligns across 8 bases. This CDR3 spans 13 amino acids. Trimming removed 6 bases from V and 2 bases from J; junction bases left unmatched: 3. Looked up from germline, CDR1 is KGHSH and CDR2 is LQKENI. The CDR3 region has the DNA TGTGCCAGCTCCCAGACAGGGGCCTACGAGCAGTACTTC. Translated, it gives CASSQTGAYEQYF.

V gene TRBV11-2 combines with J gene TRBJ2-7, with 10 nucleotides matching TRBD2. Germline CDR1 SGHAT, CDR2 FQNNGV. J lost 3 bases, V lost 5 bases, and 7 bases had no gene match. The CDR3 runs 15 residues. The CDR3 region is CASSPGTSESYEQYF. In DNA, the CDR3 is TGTGCCAGCAGCCCGGGGACTAGCGAGAGCTACGAGCAGTACTTC.

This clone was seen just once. This CDR3 is CAIGEQGAGGANVLTF. The CDR3 DNA reads as TGTGCCATCGGGGAACAGGGGGCAGGCGGGGCCAACGTCCTGACTTTC. V gene TRBV10-3 combines with J gene TRBJ2-6; TRBD1 matches at 9 bases. This CDR3 is 16 amino acids long. Trimming cost V 8 bases and J 4 bases; bases outside gene matches: 9. CDR1 ENHRY and CDR2 SYGVKD come from the germline V gene.